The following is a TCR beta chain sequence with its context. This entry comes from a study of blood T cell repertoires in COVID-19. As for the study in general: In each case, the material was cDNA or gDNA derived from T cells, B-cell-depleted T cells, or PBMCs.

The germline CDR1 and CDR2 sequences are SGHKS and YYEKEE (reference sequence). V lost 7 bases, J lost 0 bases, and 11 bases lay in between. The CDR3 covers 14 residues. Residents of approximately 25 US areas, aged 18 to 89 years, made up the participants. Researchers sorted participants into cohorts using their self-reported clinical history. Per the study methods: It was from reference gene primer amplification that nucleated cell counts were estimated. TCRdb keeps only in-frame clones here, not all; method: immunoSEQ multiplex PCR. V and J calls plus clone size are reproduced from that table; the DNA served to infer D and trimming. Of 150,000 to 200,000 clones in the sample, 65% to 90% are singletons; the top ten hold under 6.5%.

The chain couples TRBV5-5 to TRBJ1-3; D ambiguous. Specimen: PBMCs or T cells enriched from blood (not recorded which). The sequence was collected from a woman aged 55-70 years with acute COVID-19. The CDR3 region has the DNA TGTGCCAGCTACGGGGTGGGCTCTGGAAACACCATATATTTT. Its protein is CASYGVGSGNTIYF.